The present entry profiles one T cell receptor (beta chain) with its context. Germline CDR1 is SGHRS and CDR2 is YFSETQ. This CDR3 is built from 14 residues. V lost 0 bases and J lost 2, with 8 bases in between. These data are taken from a study of cytomegalovirus exposure and HLA in healthy donors. Primers included in the PCR were 60 Vbeta and 13 Jbeta primers. TCRdb's table, derived via immunoSEQ multiplex PCR, lists solely in-frame clones and lacks some. The table has about 110,000 clones, roughly 73% seen once. The receptor was derived from a man aged 40-49 years in good health and CMV-seronegative. The specimen was PBMCs. J is TRBJ2-5 and V is TRBV5-1, with D maybe TRBD2 (6 bases). DNA for the CDR3: TGCGCCAGCAGCTTGGGCGGGGTGCAAGAGACCCAGTACTTC. Translation: CASSLGGVQETQYF. Full variable domain (outside the CDR3, taken from reference TRBV5-1 and TRBJ2-5): KAGVTQTPRYLIKTRGQQVTLSCSPISGHRSVSWYQQTPGQGLQFLFEYFSETQRNKGNFPGRFSGRQFSNSRSEMNVSTLELGDSALYLCASSLGGVQETQYFGPGTRLLVL.